This is a list of T cell receptor beta chains from one sample in a study of cytomegalovirus exposure and HLA in healthy donors. Clones were read by immunoSEQ multiplex PCR, and TCRdb kept only the in-frame ones, dropping some. This table has 250,000 to 350,000 clones, roughly 88% appearing once. Material for sequencing was PBMCs. The source of these receptors is a woman under 30 in good health and CMV-seronegative. The CDR3 runs from the conserved cysteine through the conserved F or W.

j_call	v_call	cdr3_aa
TRBJ2-2	TRBV28	CASSLSAANTGELFF
TRBJ2-2	TRBV27	CASSLASSGNTGELFF
TRBJ2-1	TRBV27	CASSPGVSSYNEQFF
TRBJ2-7	TRBV10-3	CAGGRADRREQYF
TRBJ1-3	TRBV5-1	CASSLMTSSGNTIYF
TRBJ2-3	TRBV4-1	CASSQDRLAGGYTDTQYF
TRBJ2-7	TRBV5-4	CASSFSGRTKYEQYF
TRBJ2-1	TRBV7-2	CASSFARDRVTYNEQFF
TRBJ1-1	TRBV6-1	CASKGPVVGRTEAFF
TRBJ1-1	TRBV28	CASSPGTGHTEAFF
TRBJ2-6	TRBV4-1	CASSQGGGRGRMSGANVLTF
TRBJ2-5	TRBV5-4	CASSLQGGGETQYF
TRBJ2-7	TRBV18	CASSPQDTGGGEQYF
TRBJ2-3	TRBV5-4	CASSIGTSGRSDTQYF
TRBJ1-2	TRBV19	CASTGDRGISGYTF
TRBJ1-5	TRBV6-5	CASSPRAHQPQHF
TRBJ2-3	TRBV29-1	CSVTPLRELGNTQYF
TRBJ1-5	TRBV27	CASSSQESVYSNQPQHF
TRBJ2-3	TRBV7-9	CASSLVSGTGLPDTQYF
TRBJ2-7	TRBV7-2	CASSLTSGSSYEQYF
TRBJ2-7	TRBV7-9	CASSLVQREGREQYF
TRBJ2-1	TRBV7-9	CASSLKAGVVEQFF
TRBJ2-7	TRBV2	CASSTRRGWTSGRVDYEQYF
TRBJ2-6	TRBV18	CASLSGGAGANVLTF
TRBJ2-7	TRBV6-5	CASSSPGQGEYEQYF
TRBJ2-7	TRBV14	CASRGGVGYEQYF
TRBJ2-7	TRBV7-2	CASSLGPLGTGGFSYEQYF
TRBJ1-1	TRBV5-6	CASSFLGGTEAFF
TRBJ1-4	TRBV7-2	CASSLAGQGFNEKLFF
TRBJ2-7	TRBV28	CASSPPVRSYEQYF
TRBJ2-6	TRBV28	CASSLIRGPSGANVLTF